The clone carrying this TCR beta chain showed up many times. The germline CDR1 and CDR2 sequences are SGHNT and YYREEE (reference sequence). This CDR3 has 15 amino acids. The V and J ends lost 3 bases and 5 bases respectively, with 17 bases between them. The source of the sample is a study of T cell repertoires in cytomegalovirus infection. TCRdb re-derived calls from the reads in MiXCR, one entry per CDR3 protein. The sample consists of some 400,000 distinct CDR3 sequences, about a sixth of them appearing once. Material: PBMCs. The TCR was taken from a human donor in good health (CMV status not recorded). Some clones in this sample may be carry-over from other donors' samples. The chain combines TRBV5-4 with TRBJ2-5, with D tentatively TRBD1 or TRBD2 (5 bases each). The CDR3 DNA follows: TGTGCCAGCAGCTCCGGGACGGCCTTTGGGGAGACCCAGTACTTC. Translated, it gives CASSSGTAFGETQYF.